The 31 T cell receptor beta chains presented below share a single source sample, sequenced in a study of T-cell memory formation after mild COVID-19. Each CDR3 protein is one row after TCRdb ran MiXCR on the 5' RACE reads. The sample consists of more than 350,000 distinct CDR3 sequences, over 20% of them appearing once. Sequencing was performed on PBMCs or a T cell subset sorted from them (not recorded which). These receptors originate from an adult woman who had mild COVID-19 (a few samples of this study predate the infection). Cell type and time point are not known.

V is TRBV14 and J is TRBJ1-2; D is unresolved. The V end was cut by 1 base, the J end by 5 bases, with 8 bases between. Germline loops: CDR1 SGHDN, CDR2 FVKESK. This CDR3 region has 13 residues. CDR3 protein: CASSQGGWYGYTF. The CDR3 DNA sequence: TGTGCCAGCAGCCAAGGGGGATGGTATGGCTACACCTTC.

This clonotype showed up many times. The J gene is TRBJ2-7, the V gene TRBV28; D possibly corresponds to TRBD1 (6 bases). Germline assignment: CDR1 MDHEN and CDR2 SYDVKM. The CDR3 length is 14 residues. Trimming took off 3 bases at V and 0 bases at J, with 9 bases between the two ends. The CDR3 region is CASSFDRSSYEQYF. The CDR3, as DNA: TGTGCCAGCAGTTTTGACAGGAGCTCCTACGAGCAGTACTTC.

This clonotype showed up just a few times. The rearrangement joins TRBV30 to TRBJ1-3; weak D call: TRBD1 (5 bases). Trimming removed 0 bases at V and 8 bases at J, with 5 bases between. CDR1 is GTSNPN and CDR2 is SVGIG in the germline V gene (reference sequence). There are 11 residues in the CDR3. CDR3 DNA sequence: TGTGCCTGGAGTGTAGGGGACACCATATATTTT. The encoded protein is CAWSVGDTIYF.

This chain connects TRBV20-1 to TRBJ2-7; possibly TRBD2 for D (5 bases). Germline V gene sequence: CDR1 DFQATT, CDR2 SNEGSKA (reference sequence). V lost 2 bases, J lost 2 bases, and 25 bases lay in between. The CDR3 length is 18 residues. In DNA, the CDR3 is TGCAGTGCTAGACCGGGGAAGGGTAGTATTGCGGCTCCCTACGAGCAGTACTTC. It codes for CSARPGKGSIAAPYEQYF.

This rearrangement joins TRBV20-1 to TRBJ2-3; 8 nucleotides match TRBD2. The germline gives CDR1 DFQATT, CDR2 SNEGSKA (reference sequence). The ends lost 1 base at V and 4 bases at J; junction bases unmatched: 10. The CDR3 length is 16 residues. CDR3 amino acids: CSARGASSGNADTQYF. The CDR3 coding sequence is TGCAGTGCTAGAGGCGCAAGTAGCGGGAACGCAGATACGCAGTATTTT.

The chain joins TRBV5-1 to TRBJ2-2; D possibly matches TRBD1 or TRBD2 (6 bases each). Germline-derived CDR1 and CDR2 are SGHRS and YFSETQ. This CDR3 comprises 13 residues. The V end lost 7 bases, the J end lost 2 bases, and 9 bases lay between the germline ends. For the CDR3, the DNA is TGCGCCAGCGGGGGGCGTAACACCGGGGAGCTGTTTTTT. Its protein is CASGGRNTGELFF.

This clonotype appeared a few times. The chain is built from TRBV5-1 and TRBJ2-3; D perhaps matches TRBD2 (5 bases). V lost 7 bases and J lost 0, with 21 bases in between. Germline loops: CDR1 SGHRS, CDR2 YFSETQ. CDR3 size: 17 residues. The CDR3 DNA reads TGCGCCAGCTGTGACCGTTCGACTACCGCTAGCACAGATACGCAGTATTTT. Protein sequence: CASCDRSTTASTDTQYF.

The chain employs TRBV6-6 and TRBJ2-5, with 8 bases aligning to TRBD1. The ends lost 6 bases at V and 5 bases at J; junction bases unmatched: 8. CDR1 is MNHNY and CDR2 is SVGAGI in the germline V gene (reference sequence). The CDR3 length is 14 residues. The chain's CDR3 is CASRYPGQVETQYF. The DNA of the CDR3 is TGTGCCAGCAGGTATCCGGGACAGGTTGAGACCCAGTACTTC.

The rearrangement joins TRBV4-2 to TRBJ2-3; 10 bases match TRBD2. Trimming cost V 3 bases and J 4 bases; bases outside gene matches: 7. Germline CDR1 is LGHNA and CDR2 is YNFKEQ. The CDR3 has 16 residues. CDR3: CASSQFSGGAADTQYF. In DNA form, the CDR3 reads TGTGCCAGCAGCCAGTTCAGCGGGGGGGCCGCAGATACGCAGTATTTT.

This clonotype was seen repeatedly, ten times or more. The chain recombines TRBV20-1 with TRBJ2-3; TRBD2 matches 7 bases. The germline gives CDR1 DFQATT, CDR2 SNEGSKA (reference sequence). The junction had 12 bases not matched to a gene; V was cut back by 0 bases and J by 3 bases. The CDR3 covers 17 residues. The CDR3 sequence is CSARDMGGRRSTDTQYF. The CDR3 region has the DNA TGCAGTGCTAGAGATATGGGGGGGAGGCGGTCTACAGATACGCAGTATTTT.

This clonotype was picked up a small number of times. The chain joins TRBV7-3 to TRBJ2-7; TRBD2 agrees at 7 bases. This CDR3 has 14 amino acids. From germline, CDR1 is SGHTA and CDR2 FQGTGA. V shed 5 bases, J shed 0 bases, and the junction held 4 bases outside the gene matches. Here the CDR3 reads CASSRGEASYEQYF. The CDR3 DNA reads as TGTGCCAGCAGCCGGGGGGAGGCCTCCTACGAGCAGTACTTC.

This clonotype was counted between two and nine times. The J gene is TRBJ2-1, the V gene TRBV5-4; the D gene is possibly TRBD2 (6 bases). V lost 0 bases to trimming and J lost 7 bases, with 14 bases between them. CDR1 is SGHNT and CDR2 is YYREEE in the germline V gene (reference sequence). CDR3 length: 15 residues. The CDR3 region has the DNA TGTGCCAGCAGCTTGGGGGACTTCAGGAGTAATGAGCAGTTCTTC. It yields the protein CASSLGDFRSNEQFF.

This clonotype was seen a handful of times. This rearrangement joins TRBV20-1 to TRBJ1-1; D call uncertain. V lost 3 bases and J 4 bases, leaving 6 bases between the germline ends. Germline assignment: CDR1 DFQATT and CDR2 SNEGSKA (reference sequence). The CDR3 loop spans 11 amino acids. CDR3 DNA: TGCAGTGCTAGGGAGGTCACTGAAGCTTTCTTT. Translation: CSAREVTEAFF.

The chain links TRBV5-6 to TRBJ1-5; D possibly corresponds to TRBD1 (6 bases). V was clipped by 0 bases and J by 7 bases, with 8 bases between them. CDR3 size: 13 residues. CDR1 and CDR2 (germline): SGHDT, YYEEEE. CDR3: CASSLEGTQPQHF. DNA for the CDR3: TGTGCCAGCAGCTTGGAGGGGACACAGCCCCAGCATTTT.

This chain connects TRBV18 to TRBJ1-2; no definite D call. The CDR3 extends over 17 amino acids. Trimming shortened V by 3 bases and J by 0 bases, and 17 bases separated the two germline ends. Germline-derived CDR1 and CDR2 are KGHSH and LQKENI. DNA of the CDR3: TGTGCCAGCTCACCGGTCGATTGGGTACCCACTAACTATGGCTACACCTTC. Translated, it gives CASSPVDWVPTNYGYTF.

The chain carries TRBV15 and TRBJ2-1; D is possibly TRBD2 (5 bases). V gave up 1 base and J gave up 5 bases, with 12 bases separating them. Germline loops: CDR1 LNHNV, CDR2 YYDKDF (reference sequence). This CDR3 region has 15 residues. In DNA form, the CDR3 reads TGTGCCACCAGCAGAGCGGGATACATACACAATGAGCAGTTCTTC. Translation: CATSRAGYIHNEQFF.

The V and J genes are TRBV12-3 or TRBV12-4 and TRBJ1-4; D is unclear. Trimming took 1 base from V and 7 from J, leaving 10 bases between them. This CDR3 spans 14 amino acids. This CDR3 reads CASSLVGLSEKLFF. CDR3 DNA sequence: TGTGCCAGCAGTTTAGTGGGCCTAAGTGAAAAACTGTTTTTT.

This clonotype was found a few times. The chain combines TRBV4-1 with TRBJ2-2, with D hard to call. V gave up 1 base and J gave up 7 bases, with 13 bases separating them. The CDR3 runs to 15 residues. The germline V gene has CDR1 MGHRA and CDR2 YSYEKL. The CDR3 DNA reads TGCGCCAGCAGCCAAGTCATTCCGGGCCACGGGGAGCTGTTTTTT. Translation: CASSQVIPGHGELFF.

This clonotype was detected only once. J is TRBJ2-7 and V is TRBV5-1; TRBD1 matches at 10 bases. The junction had 7 bases not matched to a gene; V was cut back by 2 bases and J by 2 bases. The CDR3 is 16 residues long. Germline CDR1 and CDR2: SGHRS and YFSETQ. The CDR3 sequence is CASSFPGQGSPYEQYF. As DNA, the CDR3 is TGCGCCAGCAGCTTCCCGGGACAGGGGAGCCCCTACGAGCAGTACTTC.

This clonotype was counted between two and nine times. The chain couples TRBV20-1 to TRBJ2-7; maybe TRBD2 (6 bases). The CDR3 length is 14 residues. CDR1 and CDR2 from the germline V gene are DFQATT and SNEGSKA (reference sequence). The V end was cut by 2 bases, the J end by 7 bases, with 18 bases between. CDR3 loop: CSARSNSGGGEQYF. The CDR3 DNA follows: TGCAGTGCTAGAAGTAATAGCGGAGGAGGGGAGCAGTACTTC.

This chain connects TRBV4-3 to TRBJ2-6, with D unclear. Germline V gene sequence: CDR1 LGHNA, CDR2 YSLEER. This CDR3 is 18 amino acids long. Trimming shortened V by 1 base and J by 0 bases, and 13 bases separated the two germline ends. The CDR3 DNA sequence: TGCGCCAGCAGCCAAGGAGGTCCAGGCCGCTCTGGGGCCAACGTCCTGACTTTC. Its protein product is CASSQGGPGRSGANVLTF.

In DNA, the CDR3 is TGTGCCAGCCTTGACAGGGAACAAACTCCGGGGGTGAGGGGCTACACCTTC. Protein sequence: CASLDREQTPGVRGYTF. J is TRBJ1-2 and V is TRBV7-3; the match to TRBD1 covers 7 bases. CDR3 length equals 17 residues. Germline V gives CDR1 SGHTA, CDR2 FQGTGA. V lost 8 bases and J lost 8; bases outside the gene matches: 23.

The chain's CDR3 is CASSVGGYYEQYF. For the CDR3, the DNA is TGTGCCAGCAGCGTGGGAGGCTACTACGAGCAGTACTTC. This chain links TRBV7-9 with TRBJ2-7; TRBD2 might be the D (6 bases). Germline CDR1 is SEHNR and CDR2 is FQNEAQ (reference sequence). This CDR3 region has 13 residues. V lost 5 bases, J lost 3 bases, and 11 bases lay in between.

The J gene is TRBJ2-1, the V gene TRBV6-5; possible D gene TRBD1, 5 bases. The CDR3 runs 15 residues. CDR1 and CDR2 from the germline V gene are MNHEY and SVGAGI. V dropped 1 base and J dropped 8 bases, with 15 bases sitting between them. The CDR3 here is CASSYWQGSVDEQFF. The CDR3, as DNA: TGTGCCAGCAGTTACTGGCAGGGAAGCGTCGATGAGCAGTTCTTC.

The chain links TRBV23-1 to TRBJ2-2, with D unclear. TRBV23-1 is marked as an open reading frame, function uncertain. This CDR3 region has 13 residues. Trimming took off 8 bases at V and 4 bases at J, with 11 bases between the two ends. CDR3 residues: CASWPIPTGELFF. CDR3 DNA sequence: TGCGCCAGCTGGCCAATACCCACCGGGGAGCTGTTTTTT.

This chain connects TRBV10-3 to TRBJ1-4, with D possibly being TRBD1 (6 bases). The CDR3 is made up of 14 amino acids. In germline, CDR1 is ENHRY, CDR2 SYGVKD. Deletions cut 5 bases from V and 1 base from J, with 8 bases between. CDR3 sequence reads: CAISPQGTNEKLFF. For the CDR3, the DNA is TGTGCCATCAGTCCACAGGGAACTAATGAAAAACTGTTTTTT.

This chain uses TRBV30 with TRBJ2-6, with 8 bases lining up with TRBD1. Trimming at V came to 1 base and at J to 0 bases, leaving 8 bases not matched to a gene. Germline loops: CDR1 GTSNPN, CDR2 SVGIG (reference sequence). This CDR3 has 18 amino acids. CDR3 DNA: TGTGCCTGGAGTGCGGGACAGGCCTTGATCTCTGGGGCCAACGTCCTGACTTTC. This translates into CAWSAGQALISGANVLTF.

The rearrangement joins TRBV12-3 or TRBV12-4 to TRBJ2-7, with 11 bases matching TRBD2. V trimming: 5 bases; J trimming: 6 bases; junction bases outside the gene matches: 3. The CDR3 has 13 amino acids. CDR3 bases: TGTGCCAGCAGTCCCCTAGCGGGAGGCGAGCAGTACTTC. Protein: CASSPLAGGEQYF.

In this sample, this clonotype turned up many times. The chain combines TRBV10-3 with TRBJ2-1; TRBD2 agrees at 11 bases. V was pared by 3 bases and J by 9 bases, with 7 bases of the junction left unmatched. The CDR3 is made up of 15 amino acids. The germline V gene has CDR1 ENHRY and CDR2 SYGVKD. CDR3 coding DNA: TGTGCCATCAGTGACCCGGGACTAGCGGTAGTTGAGCAGTTCTTC. Translated, it gives CAISDPGLAVVEQFF.

This chain connects TRBV9 to TRBJ2-2, with D perhaps TRBD2 (6 bases). V shed 4 bases and J shed 3 bases, with 13 bases lying between them. The CDR3 runs to 15 residues. Germline loops: CDR1 SGDLS, CDR2 YYNGEE. The CDR3 region has the DNA TGTGCCAGCAGCTCAACCGGGACTTACACCGGGGAGCTGTTTTTT. Its protein is CASSSTGTYTGELFF. The variable domain in full, completed from reference TRBV9 and TRBJ2-2, reads DSGVTQTPKHLITATGQRVTLRCSPRSGDLSVYWYQQSLDQGLQFLIQYYNGEERAKGNILERFSAQQFPDLHSELNLSSLELGDSALYFCASSSTGTYTGELFFGEGSRLTVL.

This clonotype has a count of ten or more. CDR3 region: CASSYDRSYEQYF. The CDR3 DNA follows: TGTGCCAGCAGTTACGACAGATCCTACGAGCAGTACTTC. This chain uses TRBV6-5 with TRBJ2-7; D is possibly TRBD1 (5 bases). Looked up from germline, CDR1 is MNHEY and CDR2 is SVGAGI. The CDR3 totals 13 residues. V lost 2 bases, J lost 1 base, and 6 bases lay in between.